These 15 T cell receptor beta chains were sequenced from one sample in a study of blood T cells in healthy people across ages. A sample-barcoded 5' primer and a J-beta primer mix were used in a second PCR of roughly 7 to 12 cycles. TCRdb re-analysed the 5' RACE reads in MiXCR, keeping a single row per CDR3 protein. The table lists fewer than 1.5 million distinct CDR3 sequences, approximately 40% of them singletons, with 7% to 9% in the top ten. Sequencing input: blood. The receptors originated from a woman aged 18-29 years in good health.

This sequence joins TRBV6-1 and TRBJ2-7, with D perhaps TRBD1 (5 bases). Per the germline V gene, CDR1 is MNHNS and CDR2 is SASEGT. This CDR3 spans 13 amino acids. V was trimmed by 8 bases and J by 6 bases, leaving 17 bases between them. The CDR3 region is CASESQWGPEQYF. DNA for the CDR3: TGTGCCAGCGAGTCCCAGTGGGGCCCCGAGCAGTACTTC.

There are many counts of this clonotype. The V and J genes are TRBV7-2 and TRBJ2-7, with TRBD2 matching 7 bases. V dropped 2 bases and J dropped 0; count of bases not matched to a gene: 4. CDR1 and CDR2 from the germline V gene are SGHTA and FQGNSA. The CDR3 runs 15 residues. CDR3: CASSLRGSSSYEQYF. Written as DNA, the CDR3 is TGTGCCAGCAGCTTACGCGGGAGTAGCTCCTACGAGCAGTACTTC.

In this sample, this clonotype turned up a few times. This chain connects TRBV27 to TRBJ2-4; D is perhaps TRBD2 (5 bases). Germline loops: CDR1 MNHEY, CDR2 SMNVEV (reference sequence). Trimming stripped 4 bases from V and 7 bases from J, with 11 bases between. This CDR3 is built from 13 residues. DNA of the CDR3: TGTGCCAGCAGTTCGGGGAAAGCCAACATTCAGTACTTC. Translation gives CASSSGKANIQYF.

The chain uses TRBV10-3 and TRBJ2-5; TRBD2 might be the D (6 bases). The J call could be wrong; TRBJ2-7 is a better fit for the DNA end. CDR1 is ENHRY and CDR2 is SYGVKD in the germline V gene. This CDR3 region has 14 residues. CDR3 sequence reads: CATLLGGGNYEQYF. As DNA, the CDR3 is TGTGCCACCCTTCTCGGGGGAGGCAATTACGAGCAGTACTTC.

This sequence joins TRBV24-1 and TRBJ2-1; 10 nucleotides line up with TRBD2. The CDR3 length is 19 residues. J lost 3 bases, V lost 4 bases, and 14 bases had no gene match. CDR1 is KGHDR and CDR2 is SFDVKD in the germline V gene. The CDR3 here is CATSDPGLAGGSNYNEQFF. DNA of the CDR3: TGTGCCACCAGTGACCCAGGGTTAGCGGGGGGTTCGAACTACAATGAGCAGTTCTTC.

This clonotype occurred a few times. This chain connects TRBV20-1 to TRBJ2-7, with 7 bases identical to TRBD1. After removal of 3 bases from V and 1 base from J, the junction contained 6 bases not matched to a gene. CDR1 is DFQATT and CDR2 is SNEGSKA in the germline V gene (reference sequence). CDR3 length: 14 residues. CDR3 coding DNA: TGCAGTGCTAGTAACAGGGGATTTTCCTACGAGCAGTACTTC. Its protein is CSASNRGFSYEQYF.

Remarks on this clonotype: Germline is not matched at one junction end, which may reflect a read error. The chain combines TRBV28 with TRBJ2-7; D remains ambiguous. Looked up from germline, CDR1 is MDHEN and CDR2 is SYDVKM. This CDR3 comprises 16 residues. CDR3 sequence reads: CASIASLDGRNTSSTF. CDR3 in DNA: TGTGCCAGCATAGCTTCGTTGGACGGACGGAATACGAGCAGTACCTTC.

V gene TRBV2 combines with J gene TRBJ2-3, with D hard to call. Germline assignment: CDR1 SNHLY and CDR2 FYNNEI. V was pared by 6 bases and J by 2 bases, with 9 bases between. This CDR3 is built from 13 residues. The CDR3 is CASSDINTDTQYF. In DNA, the CDR3 is TGTGCCAGCAGCGATATCAACACAGATACGCAGTATTTT. Filled out from reference TRBV2 and TRBJ2-3, the complete variable domain reads EPEVTQTPSHQVTQMGQEVILRCVPISNHLYFYWYRQILGQKVEFLVSFYNNEISEKSEIFDDQFSVERPDGSNFTLKIRSTKLEDSAMYFCASSDINTDTQYFGPGTRLTVL.

A few counts support this clonotype. This rearrangement joins TRBV20-1 to TRBJ2-1; possibly TRBD2 for D (6 bases). Germline CDR1 and CDR2: DFQATT and SNEGSKA (reference sequence). The CDR3 is made up of 13 amino acids. The V gene lost 5 bases and the J gene lost 6 bases, with 14 bases spanning the gap. The CDR3 DNA is TGCAGTGCTCCCCGGGGAGGCGGCAATGAGCAGTTCTTC. Its protein product is CSAPRGGGNEQFF.

This chain joins TRBV2 and TRBJ2-4, with TRBD2 matching over 7 bases. Germline loops: CDR1 SNHLY, CDR2 FYNNEI. The CDR3 is 14 residues long. J was trimmed by 13 bases and V by 6 bases; bases with no gene match: 15. The CDR3 nucleotides are TGTGCCAGCAGGGTCCAGGTATCGGTTAGCGGGCAGTACTTC. It encodes CASRVQVSVSGQYF.

This clonotype has just a few counts. This rearrangement joins TRBV27 to TRBJ1-1; 9 nucleotides line up with TRBD1. The junction had 7 bases not matched to a gene; V was cut back by 7 bases and J by 7 bases. Germline values: CDR1 MNHEY, CDR2 SMNVEV (reference sequence). The CDR3 totals 13 residues. CDR3: CASMDRGGNEAFF. CDR3 DNA sequence: TGTGCCAGCATGGACAGGGGCGGGAATGAAGCTTTCTTT.

This clonotype was recorded a few times. The chain couples TRBV5-1 to TRBJ2-1; 10 bases match TRBD2. Unmatched junction bases numbered 5, after V lost 3 bases and J lost 2 bases. CDR3 length equals 16 residues. Germline CDR1 reads SGHRS; CDR2 reads YFSETQ. CDR3 DNA sequence: TGCGCCAGCAGCTCGAGCGGGGGGGTCCCCTACAATGAGCAGTTCTTC. It yields the protein CASSSSGGVPYNEQFF.

Only a few counts were recorded for this clonotype. The V call is TRBV25-1, the J call TRBJ2-3; 11 positions agree with TRBD2. Germline-derived CDR1 and CDR2 are MGHDK and SYGVNS. Trimming cost V 3 bases and J 3 bases; bases outside gene matches: 17. This CDR3 is built from 20 residues. The CDR3, as DNA: TGTGCCAGCAGTGATTCAGTTAGCGGGAGGGCCCTCGACGGAACAGATACGCAGTATTTT. This translates into CASSDSVSGRALDGTDTQYF.

This clonotype was recorded once. V gene TRBV27 combines with J gene TRBJ2-7; 7 bases line up with TRBD2. Germline-derived CDR1 and CDR2 are MNHEY and SMNVEV (reference sequence). J was trimmed by 12 bases and V by 4 bases; bases with no gene match: 12. CDR3 length: 13 residues. CDR3 coding DNA: TGTGCCAGCAGTTACTCTCTGGGAGCGGGGTGGTACTTC. Translation: CASSYSLGAGWYF.

The sample holds a few counts of this clonotype. The chain employs TRBV2 and TRBJ2-4, with 10 bases fitting TRBD1. The DNA end lines up better with TRBJ2-7; the J call may be wrong. Germline values: CDR1 SNHLY, CDR2 FYNNEI. The CDR3 has 15 amino acids. In DNA form, the CDR3 reads TGTGCCAGCAGCATTAGCCGGGACAGGGGCTACGAGCAGTACTTC. Translated: CASSISRDRGYEQYF.